What follows describes a single T cell receptor beta chain. Other DNA sequences of this sample code for an identical CDR3. This specimen comes from a study of shared clonotypes between healthy human individuals. All the donors were Caucasian adults who lived in Nashville, Tennessee. Assay used: immunoSEQ multiplex PCR; TCRdb lists only in-frame clones, some missing. The data show a few million clones, 85% to 95% seen once. Material: naive CD4+ T cells from PBMCs. Subset in this sample: CD45RA+ positively selected. The receptor was isolated from a man aged 18 to 29 in good health. Some clones in this sample may be carry-over from other donors' samples.

In nucleotides, the CDR3 is TGTGCCAGCAGTAGGGTGAGCACAGATACGCAGTATTTT. This translates into CASSRVSTDTQYF. The chain is built from TRBV28 and TRBJ2-3; the D is unclear. The CDR3 length is 13 residues. V shed 5 bases and J shed 0 bases, with 6 bases lying between them. Looked up from germline, CDR1 is MDHEN and CDR2 is SYDVKM. Together with reference TRBV28 and TRBJ2-3, the CDR3 gives the full variable domain: DVKVTQSSRYLVKRTGEKVFLECVQDMDHENMFWYRQDPGLGLRLIYFSYDVKMKEKGDIPEGYSVSREKKERFSLILESASTNQTSMYLCASSRVSTDTQYFGPGTRLTVL.